Presented here are 10 T cell receptor beta chains from one specimen sequenced in a study of patients and donors after allogeneic stem cell transplantation (TCRdb year 2020). The receptor library was made with RT-PCR. The instrument was a NextSeq 550. The public reads were run again by TCRdb, first through fastp at Q25 and then through MiXCR, and only productive beta chains were kept. Duplicate CDR3 protein sequences are folded into a single record with the most common DNA and genes. Within this sample are approximately 150,000 distinct CDR3 sequences, with over 30% of them counted one time only. About 50% of the sample rests with the top ten. The source material was blood, either unsorted or a sorted T cell fraction (not recorded which). The receptors derive from a human donor who was either an allogeneic HSCT recipient or a stem cell or donor lymphocyte infusion donor (not recorded which). It is not recorded whose cells these are; they may come from a transplant donor.

This clonotype was detected only a few times. The rearrangement uses TRBV6-5 and TRBJ1-2, with 7 bases lining up with TRBD1. The CDR3 is 15 residues long. Germline V gives CDR1 MNHEY, CDR2 SVGAGI. The V gene end was trimmed by 7 bases and the J gene end by 5 bases; junction bases not matched to a gene: 13. CDR3 in amino acids: CASTPRDSPFYGYTF. CDR3 bases: TGTGCCAGCACCCCCCGGGACAGCCCTTTTTATGGCTACACCTTC.

The rearrangement uses TRBV12-3 or TRBV12-4 and TRBJ1-5, with TRBD1 as a possible D gene (6 bases). V was pared by 5 bases and J by 7 bases, with 15 bases between. The CDR3 sequence is 14 residues long. The CDR3: CASSLNRVDQPQHF. CDR3 DNA: TGTGCCAGCAGTCTCAACAGGGTTGACCAGCCCCAGCATTTT.

This clonotype was counted only a few times. V gene TRBV6-4 combines with J gene TRBJ1-4; D is possibly TRBD1 (6 bases). The V and J ends lost 8 bases and 5 bases respectively, with 21 bases between them. The germline CDR1 and CDR2 sequences are MRHNA and SNTAGT. This CDR3 region has 16 residues. CDR3 sequence (DNA): TGTGCCAGCGGAGGAACCGGGACACCGGCGAATGAAAAACTGTTTTTT. Its translation is CASGGTGTPANEKLFF.

The genes are TRBV7-6 and TRBJ1-2; no clear D. Germline-derived CDR1 and CDR2 are SGHVS and FNYEAQ. Trimming removed 5 bases at V and 4 bases at J, with 8 bases between. There are 12 residues in the CDR3. CDR3 DNA sequence: TGTGCCAGCAGCGAGACCTCCTATGGCTACACCTTC. Protein product: CASSETSYGYTF.

This sequence joins TRBV7-2 and TRBJ2-5; 10 bases are shared with TRBD2. The V gene end was trimmed by 2 bases and the J gene end by 5 bases; junction bases not matched to a gene: 8. The CDR3 extends over 16 amino acids. The germline V gene has CDR1 SGHTA and CDR2 FQGNSA. In DNA, the CDR3 is TGTGCCAGCAGCTTAACCGCTAGCGGGGGTTTGGAGACCCAGTACTTC. This sequence encodes CASSLTASGGLETQYF.

The V and J genes are TRBV12-3 or TRBV12-4 and TRBJ1-6; TRBD1 aligns across 9 bases. CDR3 length: 15 amino acids. Trimming at V came to 1 base and at J to 10 bases, leaving 5 bases not matched to a gene. CDR3 sequence: CASSLEQGAKSPLHF. Written as DNA, the CDR3 is TGTGCCAGCAGTTTAGAACAGGGGGCAAAATCACCCCTCCACTTT.

This clonotype appeared a single time. The genes are TRBV24-1 and TRBJ1-1; D is perhaps TRBD1 (5 bases). Trimming stripped 8 bases from V and 4 bases from J, with 10 bases between. This CDR3 has 12 amino acids. Germline V lookup: CDR1 KGHDR, CDR2 SFDVKD. The CDR3 is CATMSGPTEAFF. CDR3 in DNA: TGTGCCACCATGTCAGGGCCCACTGAAGCTTTCTTT.

The J gene is TRBJ1-1, the V gene TRBV29-1; D unclear. CDR3 length: 12 amino acids. Looked up from germline, CDR1 is SQVTM and CDR2 is ANQGSEA. V lost 4 bases to trimming and J lost 4 bases, with 10 bases between them. The CDR3 nucleotides are TGCAGCGTTGTACGGCTGGGCACTGAAGCTTTCTTT. It yields the protein CSVVRLGTEAFF.

This clonotype was found a few times. The chain joins TRBV12-3 or TRBV12-4 to TRBJ1-2; D unresolved. Trimming cost V 6 bases and J 4 bases, with 12 bases left between them. The CDR3 is made up of 13 amino acids. The CDR3 coding sequence is TGTGCCAGCAGGACCGGAGCGAGCTATGGCTACACCTTC. Translated: CASRTGASYGYTF.

This clonotype occurred many times. The J gene is TRBJ1-2, the V gene TRBV29-1; no clear D. Trimming left V 7 bases short and J 0 bases short, with 9 bases between. The germline V gene encodes CDR1 SQVTM and CDR2 ANQGSEA. This CDR3 contains 12 residues. The CDR3 coding sequence is TGCAGCGCAGAAGGTCCTAACTATGGCTACACCTTC. It encodes CSAEGPNYGYTF.